The T cell receptor beta chain described here comes from a study of T cells after yellow fever vaccination. Whole-study results and caveats: Researchers report a weaker secondary response that nonetheless peaked faster, day 5 versus 15. Post-booster samples contained most primary-vaccination clones (approximately 97% CD4, almost 90% CD8).

MiXCR, run by TCRdb on the 5' RACE reads, gives a single entry per CDR3 protein. The sample has 610,000 or so distinct CDR3 sequences; over 9% are singletons. This clonotype was counted many times. The antigen remains undetermined. The sequencing here drew on PBMCs, taken on the day of the yellow fever booster vaccination. This clonotype was sampled from a man between 25 and 39 years old who received the YFV17D yellow fever vaccine.

CDR3 protein: CAIAPVRGRWTGELFF. The CDR3, as DNA: TGTGCCATCGCACCCGTCCGGGGGCGATGGACCGGGGAGCTGTTTTTT. The rearrangement links TRBV10-3 to TRBJ2-2; D is perhaps TRBD1 or TRBD2 (6 bases each). The CDR3 length is 16 residues. V was pared by 8 bases and J by 5 bases, with 21 bases between. Germline loops: CDR1 ENHRY, CDR2 SYGVKD.